Each of the 23 T cell receptor beta chains below was sequenced from the same sample in a study of blood T cell repertoires in COVID-19. Clones were sequenced by immunoSEQ multiplex PCR, and TCRdb holds only the in-frame ones, with some missing. This table holds 60,000 or so clones, about 74% found once. The sequenced sample consisted of peripheral blood. The receptors originated from an elderly woman with acute or convalescent COVID-19.

V gene TRBV6-1 combines with J gene TRBJ1-5; perhaps TRBD1 as D (6 bases). Germline-derived CDR1 and CDR2 are MNHNS and SASEGT. V dropped 4 bases and J dropped 7 bases, with 20 bases sitting between them. This CDR3 comprises 16 residues. The CDR3 sequence: CASSGPGHGIGQPQHF. The CDR3 coding sequence is TGTGCCAGCAGTGGTCCGGGACACGGAATAGGCCAGCCCCAGCATTTT.

This clone was seen only a few times. The chain has TRBV29-1 and TRBJ2-3; the match to TRBD2 covers 8 bases. Losses at the gene ends were 4 bases for V and 6 bases for J; bases not matched to a gene: 12. The germline V gene has CDR1 SQVTM and CDR2 ANQGSEA. This CDR3 is built from 15 residues. DNA for the CDR3: TGCAGCGTTGGCCCCGCTGCGGGAGGATCGGATACGCAGTATTTT. It specifies CSVGPAAGGSDTQYF.

The rearrangement uses TRBV7-2 and TRBJ2-5; D is undetermined. CDR3 size: 13 residues. Germline assignment: CDR1 SGHTA and CDR2 FQGNSA. With 1 base removed from V and 2 bases from J, the gap between germline ends came to 5 bases. Here the CDR3 reads CASSLVRQETQYF. For the CDR3, the DNA is TGTGCCAGCAGCTTAGTCCGGCAAGAGACCCAGTACTTC.

This clone was recorded only once. The V and J genes are TRBV4-1 and TRBJ1-2; possible D gene TRBD1, 6 bases. Trimming left V 1 base short and J 1 base short, with 19 bases between. This CDR3 has 18 residues. From germline, CDR1 is MGHRA and CDR2 YSYEKL. The CDR3 DNA reads as TGCGCCAGCAGCCAAGGGACAGACCAGTACCTCGTTAACTATGGCTACACCTTC. Translated: CASSQGTDQYLVNYGYTF.

This rearrangement joins TRBV4-1 to TRBJ2-1, with TRBD2 matching over 10 bases. CDR3 length: 15 amino acids. The junction had 11 bases not matched to a gene; V was cut back by 4 bases and J by 11 bases. The V gene's germline CDR1 is MGHRA and CDR2 YSYEKL. The CDR3 reads CASSRLSGRSSKQFF. CDR3 DNA sequence: TGCGCCAGCAGCCGCCTTAGCGGGAGGTCAAGTAAGCAGTTCTTC.

The rearrangement uses TRBV5-1 and TRBJ1-5; maybe TRBD1 (5 bases). V shed 5 bases and J shed 3 bases, with 18 bases lying between them. CDR1 and CDR2 (germline): SGHRS, YFSETQ. The CDR3 totals 16 residues. For the CDR3, the DNA is TGCGCCAGCAGACGGCACAGGAGGCGGGACAATCAGCCCCAGCATTTT. Its protein product is CASRRHRRRDNQPQHF.

This clone has only one observation. The chain couples TRBV19 to TRBJ2-1; 8 bases fit TRBD2. Germline V lookup: CDR1 LNHDA, CDR2 SQIVND (reference sequence). The CDR3 runs 17 residues. The V gene end was trimmed by 5 bases and the J gene end by 5 bases; junction bases not matched to a gene: 14. The CDR3 here is CASSGRGAGVQNNEQFF. CDR3 in DNA: TGTGCCAGTAGTGGTCGGGGAGCGGGAGTTCAGAACAATGAGCAGTTCTTC.

This clone turned up a few times. The chain recombines TRBV6-5 with TRBJ1-6; 9 nucleotides match TRBD1. Germline V gives CDR1 MNHEY, CDR2 SVGAGI. Trimming removed 2 bases from V and 10 bases from J; junction bases left unmatched: 3. CDR3 length: 14 amino acids. The CDR3 reads CASSYPDRGSPLHF. The CDR3 DNA sequence: TGTGCCAGCAGTTACCCGGACAGGGGCTCACCCCTCCACTTT.

The V and J genes are TRBV20-1 and TRBJ2-7, with 10 bases identical to TRBD1. J was trimmed by 5 bases and V by 3 bases; bases with no gene match: 10. CDR3 length equals 15 residues. Germline V lookup: CDR1 DFQATT, CDR2 SNEGSKA (reference sequence). The CDR3 nucleotides read TGCAGTGCTAGTGGGCCGGGACAGGGGATACACGAGCAGTACTTC. It is translated as CSASGPGQGIHEQYF.

This rearrangement joins TRBV11-3 to TRBJ2-5; a weak D match, TRBD1 (5 bases). Deletions cut 0 bases from V and 1 base from J, with 12 bases between. This CDR3 region has 16 residues. Germline V gives CDR1 SGHNT, CDR2 YENEEA. CDR3 in amino acids: CASSLDRSDIQETQYF. CDR3 bases: TGTGCCAGCAGCTTAGATCGGTCGGACATCCAAGAGACCCAGTACTTC.

This clone showed up just a few times. This rearrangement joins TRBV2 to TRBJ2-7, with 7 bases aligning to TRBD2. CDR1 is SNHLY and CDR2 is FYNNEI in the germline V gene. V trimming: 8 bases; J trimming: 4 bases; junction bases outside the gene matches: 14. The CDR3 has 15 residues. CDR3 nucleotides: TGTGCCAGCTCCGACCCCCGGACTAGTTCGTACGAGCAGTACTTC. This gives the protein CASSDPRTSSYEQYF.

The rearrangement joins TRBV11-3 to TRBJ2-1; 8 bases are a match to TRBD2. Trimming cost V 2 bases and J 8 bases; bases outside gene matches: 2. This CDR3 comprises 13 residues. Germline V gene data show CDR1 as SGHNT and CDR2 as YENEEA. The CDR3 DNA sequence: TGTGCCAGCAGCTTAAGCGGGAGCGATGAGCAGTTCTTC. Its protein is CASSLSGSDEQFF.

The genes are TRBV15 and TRBJ1-1; perhaps TRBD1 as D (6 bases). The germline V gene has CDR1 LNHNV and CDR2 YYDKDF (reference sequence). The length of the CDR3 is 13 residues. V was cut by 4 bases and J by 6 bases, with 12 bases left in between. The CDR3 reads CATSTTGFAEAFF. Here the CDR3 DNA reads TGTGCCACCAGCACCACAGGGTTCGCTGAAGCTTTCTTT.

This clone was observed a few times. The rearrangement uses TRBV15 and TRBJ1-2; 8 bases agree with TRBD1. V was pared by 0 bases and J by 5 bases, with 2 bases of the junction left unmatched. The CDR3 totals 14 residues. In germline, CDR1 is LNHNV, CDR2 YYDKDF (reference sequence). CDR3 in amino acids: CATSRETGGYGYTF. DNA of the CDR3: TGTGCCACCAGCAGAGAAACAGGGGGGTATGGCTACACCTTC.

This clone showed up just once. The V call is TRBV18, the J call TRBJ1-5; possible D gene TRBD1, 6 bases. The ends were cut back, 1 base at V and 6 bases at J, with 16 bases in the middle. Germline lookup yields CDR1 KGHSH and CDR2 LQKENI. The CDR3 length is 16 residues. As DNA, the CDR3 is TGTGCCAGCTCACCACGTCGCGGGGGCGTCGGTCAGCCCCAGCATTTT. Translated, it gives CASSPRRGGVGQPQHF.

This clone came up once. V is TRBV5-4 and J is TRBJ1-2; tentative D call: TRBD1 (5 bases). CDR1 and CDR2 (germline): SGHNT, YYREEE (reference sequence). There are 15 residues in the CDR3. V lost 4 bases and J lost 0, with 13 bases in between. This chain's CDR3 is CASSPPGVANYGYTF. As DNA, the CDR3 is TGTGCCAGCAGCCCACCGGGGGTTGCTAACTATGGCTACACCTTC.

The rearrangement links TRBV30 to TRBJ1-5; perhaps TRBD1 as D (6 bases). Trimming left V 0 bases short and J 2 bases short, with 8 bases between. The CDR3 contains 14 residues. Germline V gene lookup returns CDR1 GTSNPN and CDR2 SVGIG (reference sequence). The CDR3 DNA follows: TGTGCCTGGAGTGTAGGGGGGGGCAATCAGCCCCAGCATTTT. This translates into CAWSVGGGNQPQHF.

The chain combines TRBV7-3 with TRBJ2-3; 8 nucleotides match TRBD2. Looked up from germline, CDR1 is SGHTA and CDR2 is FQGTGA. The CDR3 has 18 residues. V lost 1 base to trimming and J lost 1 base; unmatched junction nucleotides: 10. The CDR3, as DNA: TGTGCCAGCAGCTTAAACGGGAGGGCAGTATTGGGCACAGATACGCAGTATTTT. This encodes CASSLNGRAVLGTDTQYF.

The V and J genes are TRBV5-1 and TRBJ2-3, with 7 bases fitting TRBD1. Germline CDR1 reads SGHRS; CDR2 reads YFSETQ. V lost 2 bases and J lost 6; bases outside the gene matches: 18. The length of the CDR3 is 18 residues. In DNA, the CDR3 is TGCGCCAGCAGCTTATCGGTACCGAGACAGGGAAGTTTGGATACGCAGTATTTT. Amino acids: CASSLSVPRQGSLDTQYF.

The V call is TRBV18, the J call TRBJ1-6; 11 bases line up with TRBD1. Trimming removed 3 bases from V and 10 bases from J; junction bases left unmatched: 2. The CDR3 extends over 14 amino acids. CDR1 is KGHSH, CDR2 LQKENI, per germline. The CDR3 DNA follows: TGTGCCAGCTCACCGGGACAGGGGGAATCACCCCTCCACTTT. Protein sequence: CASSPGQGESPLHF.

This chain connects TRBV6-4 to TRBJ2-1; 9 bases match TRBD2. V shed 2 bases, J shed 9 bases, and the junction held 8 bases outside the gene matches. This CDR3 comprises 15 residues. From germline, CDR1 is MRHNA and CDR2 SNTAGT. The CDR3 sequence: CASSDGGAGGSEQFF. The DNA for the CDR3 is TGTGCCAGCAGTGACGGGGGAGCGGGAGGTAGTGAGCAGTTCTTC.

The chain is built from TRBV20-1 and TRBJ2-2; maybe TRBD2 (5 bases). Germline CDR1 is DFQATT and CDR2 is SNEGSKA (reference sequence). This CDR3 spans 14 amino acids. V was pared by 3 bases and J by 4 bases, with 12 bases between. CDR3 sequence: CSASGLAATGELFF. CDR3 coding DNA: TGCAGTGCTAGTGGTCTAGCAGCCACCGGGGAGCTGTTTTTT.

V and J are TRBV19 and TRBJ2-1, with TRBD2 matching 9 bases. Germline CDR1 LNHDA, CDR2 SQIVND (reference sequence). The CDR3 consists of 19 residues. The V and J ends lost 5 bases and 1 base, in that order; junction bases with no gene match: 15. The CDR3, as DNA: TGTGCCAGTAGTGGCAGACGGCTAGCGGGACGAGGGTCCTACAATGAGCAGTTCTTC. Translation: CASSGRRLAGRGSYNEQFF.